The subject of this entry is one T cell receptor beta chain. Its target is not known. Given a far larger clone just one base away, this is likely a sequencing read error. Germline-derived CDR1 and CDR2 are SNHLY and FYNNEI. The CDR3 is 11 residues long. TCRdb called the multiplex PCR reads again in MiXCR, with one record for every CDR3 protein. This table holds about 180,000 distinct CDR3 sequences, 33% found once. This entry is derived from a study of breast tumors, draining lymph nodes, adjacent tissues. General study points: Tumor and nontumor repertoires were significantly more similar in luminal-like than in basal-like breast cancer.

Axillary draining lymph nodes of breast cancer patients supplied the node samples. This receptor was identified in a female donor with breast cancer. Some clones in this sample may be carry-over from other donors' samples. The gene calls are TRBV2 and TRBJ2-5; D may be TRBD2 (5 bases). The specimen sequenced was axillary lymph node tissue. The CDR3 nucleotides are TGTGCCACCAGTCCCGGAGGGACCCAGTACTTC. Translation: CATSPGGTQYF.